Given below is one T cell receptor (beta chain) in context. The data originate from a study of blood T cell repertoires in COVID-19. Study summary: The United States, Italy and Spain supplied acute and convalescent COVID-19 samples. Nucleic acid was either cDNA or gDNA, and it came from T cells, B-cell-depleted T cells, or PBMCs.

Source study methods: Amplification from reference gene primers served as the basis for estimated nucleated cell counts. Some clones are missing from TCRdb's copy, which holds only in-frame ones; the method was immunoSEQ multiplex PCR. For V, J and clone size, that table is used; D and trimming come from the DNA. The data show 150,000 to 200,000 clones, roughly 90% seen once. The TCR was taken from a man aged 60 to 69 with acute or convalescent COVID-19. The source material was peripheral blood.

The CDR3 protein is CASRWLEGAGAFF. Written as DNA, the CDR3 is TGTGCCAGCAGATGGCTGGAGGGGGCGGGGGCTTTCTTT. The chain couples TRBV6-5 to TRBJ1-1, with 7 bases lining up with TRBD1. Germline loops: CDR1 MNHEY, CDR2 SVGAGI. The V gene end was trimmed by 6 bases and the J gene end by 11 bases; junction bases not matched to a gene: 12. The CDR3 runs to 13 residues.